The sequence of this T cell receptor beta chain was determined in a study of cytomegalovirus exposure and HLA in healthy donors. Study findings and constraints: DRB1 showed the most TCR associations and HLA-C the fewest in a later analysis, as rates varied by HLA locus. TCR beta V- and J-gene trimming, according to a later analysis, was linked to a missense DCLRE1C variant. Common viral pathogens (according to a later analysis) appeared linked to several of the most significant clusters.

For this clone: Its antigen is undetermined.

The PCR was carried out with 60 Vbeta primers and 13 Jbeta primers. This table comes from immunoSEQ multiplex PCR, and its TCRdb copy is limited to in-frame clones, with some not included. The sample carries around 170,000 clones, less than 80% recorded once. Sequenced material: PBMCs. The sequence came from a man between 18 and 35 years old in good health and CMV-seronegative.

Here the CDR3 DNA reads TGTGCCAGCAGTGAAAATACAGGGAGAAATGAAAAACTGTTTTTT. This sequence encodes CASSENTGRNEKLFF. This chain links TRBV6-1 with TRBJ1-4; the D gene is possibly TRBD1 (6 bases). CDR1 and CDR2 (germline): MNHNS, SASEGT. The CDR3 spans 15 residues. V lost 2 bases and J 5 bases, leaving 12 bases between the germline ends.